This note documents a single T cell receptor beta chain sequence. The source of the sample is a study of blood T cell repertoires in COVID-19. The CDR3 is made up of 14 amino acids. The V and J ends lost 3 bases and 7 bases respectively, with 10 bases between them. Per germline, CDR1 MNHEY and CDR2 SMNVEV (reference sequence). Per the original data handling: Cell counts per sample came from amplifying reference gene primers. Assay used: immunoSEQ multiplex PCR; TCRdb lists only in-frame clones, some missing. For V, J and clone size, that table is used; D and trimming come from the DNA. The sample has 85,000 to 120,000 clones, roughly 82% seen once.

The sequenced sample consisted of peripheral blood. The TCR sequence derives from a human donor in a cohort sampled during active COVID-19. The chain links TRBV27 to TRBJ1-6; TRBD1 is a possible D gene (6 bases). CDR3 loop: CASSFRGLNSPLHF. CDR3 sequence (DNA): TGTGCCAGCAGTTTCAGGGGTTTGAATTCACCCCTCCACTTT.